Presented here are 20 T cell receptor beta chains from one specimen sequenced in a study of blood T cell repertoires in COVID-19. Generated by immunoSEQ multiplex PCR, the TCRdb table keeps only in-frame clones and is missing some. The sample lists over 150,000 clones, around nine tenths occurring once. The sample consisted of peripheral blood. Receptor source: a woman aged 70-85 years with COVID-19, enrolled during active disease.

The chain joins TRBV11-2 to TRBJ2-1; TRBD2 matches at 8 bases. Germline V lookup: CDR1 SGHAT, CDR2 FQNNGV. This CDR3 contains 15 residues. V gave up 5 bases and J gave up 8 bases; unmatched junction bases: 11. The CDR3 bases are TGTGCCAGCAGCGCAGTACTAGCGGCAGGCTATGAGCAGTTCTTC. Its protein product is CASSAVLAAGYEQFF. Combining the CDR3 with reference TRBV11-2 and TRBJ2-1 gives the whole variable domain EAGVAQSPRYKIIEKRQSVAFWCNPISGHATLYWYQQILGQGPKLLIQFQNNGVVDDSQLPKDRFSAERLKGVDSTLKIQPAKLEDSAVYLCASSAVLAAGYEQFFGPGTRLTVL.

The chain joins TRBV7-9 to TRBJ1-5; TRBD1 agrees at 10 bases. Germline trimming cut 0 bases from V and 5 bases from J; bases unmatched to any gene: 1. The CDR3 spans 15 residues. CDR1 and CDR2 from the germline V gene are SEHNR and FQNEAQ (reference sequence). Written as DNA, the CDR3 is TGTGCCAGCAGCTTAGCGGGGACAGGGGATCAGCCCCAGCATTTT. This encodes CASSLAGTGDQPQHF.

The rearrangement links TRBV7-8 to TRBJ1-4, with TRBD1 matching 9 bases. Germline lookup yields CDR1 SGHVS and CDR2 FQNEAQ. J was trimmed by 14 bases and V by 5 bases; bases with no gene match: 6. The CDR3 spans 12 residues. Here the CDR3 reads CASSPRTGDLFF. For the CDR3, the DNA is TGTGCCAGCAGCCCGCGGACAGGGGACCTGTTTTTT.

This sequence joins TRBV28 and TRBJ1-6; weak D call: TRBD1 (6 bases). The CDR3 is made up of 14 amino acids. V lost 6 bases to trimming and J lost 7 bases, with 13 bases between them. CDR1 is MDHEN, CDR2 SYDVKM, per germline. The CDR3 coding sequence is TGTGCCAGCAGCGGGGGGGCCGAAAATTCACCCCTCCACTTT. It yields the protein CASSGGAENSPLHF. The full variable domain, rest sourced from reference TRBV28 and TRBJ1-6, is DVKVTQSSRYLVKRTGEKVFLECVQDMDHENMFWYRQDPGLGLRLIYFSYDVKMKEKGDIPEGYSVSREKKERFSLILESASTNQTSMYLCASSGGAENSPLHFGNGTRLTVT.

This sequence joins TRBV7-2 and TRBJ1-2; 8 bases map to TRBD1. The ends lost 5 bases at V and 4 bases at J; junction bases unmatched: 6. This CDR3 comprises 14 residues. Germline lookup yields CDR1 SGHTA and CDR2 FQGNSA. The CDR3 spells CASSTRTGLYGYTF. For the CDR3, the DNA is TGTGCCAGCAGCACCCGGACAGGGCTCTATGGCTACACCTTC. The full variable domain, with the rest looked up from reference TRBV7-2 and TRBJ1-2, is GAGVSQSPSNKVTEKGKDVELRCDPISGHTALYWYRQSLGQGLEFLIYFQGNSAPDKSGLPSDRFSAERTGGSVSTLTIQRTQQEDSAVYLCASSTRTGLYGYTFGSGTRLTVV.

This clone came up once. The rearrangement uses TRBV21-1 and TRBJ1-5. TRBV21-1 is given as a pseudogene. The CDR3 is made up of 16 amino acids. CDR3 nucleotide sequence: TGTGCCAGCAGCAAAATATGGGGGGTCGCGAATCAGCCCCAGCATTTT. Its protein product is CASSKIWGVANQPQHF.

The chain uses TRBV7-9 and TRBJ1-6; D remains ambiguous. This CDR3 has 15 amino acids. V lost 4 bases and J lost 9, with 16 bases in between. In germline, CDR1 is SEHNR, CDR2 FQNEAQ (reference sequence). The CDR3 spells CASSSSLIRGSPLHF. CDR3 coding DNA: TGTGCCAGCAGCTCTTCCCTAATTCGTGGTTCACCCCTCCACTTT. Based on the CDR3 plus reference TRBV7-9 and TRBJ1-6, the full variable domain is DTGVSQNPRHKITKRGQNVTFRCDPISEHNRLYWYRQTLGQGPEFLTYFQNEAQLEKSRLLSDRFSAERPKGSFSTLEIQRTEQGDSAMYLCASSSSLIRGSPLHFGNGTRLTVT.

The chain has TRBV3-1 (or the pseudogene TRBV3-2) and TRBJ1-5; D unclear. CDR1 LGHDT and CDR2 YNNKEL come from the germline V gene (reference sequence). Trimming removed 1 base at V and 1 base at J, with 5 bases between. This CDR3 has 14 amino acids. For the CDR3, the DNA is TGTGCCAGCAGCCAAGTTGGCAGCAATCAGCCCCAGCATTTT. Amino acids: CASSQVGSNQPQHF.

Written as DNA, the CDR3 is TGTGCCAGCAGCCCGGGACAGGGGGTTAACTATGGCTACACCTTC. Its translation: CASSPGQGVNYGYTF. This chain uses TRBV9 with TRBJ1-2; TRBD1 agrees at 11 bases. CDR1 and CDR2 (germline): SGDLS, YYNGEE. V was clipped by 4 bases and J by 1 base; unmatched bases: 3. This CDR3 is 15 amino acids long.

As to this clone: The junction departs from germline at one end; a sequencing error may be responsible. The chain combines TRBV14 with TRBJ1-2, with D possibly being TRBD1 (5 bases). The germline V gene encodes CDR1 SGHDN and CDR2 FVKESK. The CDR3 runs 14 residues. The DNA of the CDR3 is TGTGCCAGCAGCGAAGACGGGGGTGGCTATGGCTACACCTTC. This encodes CASSEDGGGYGYTF.

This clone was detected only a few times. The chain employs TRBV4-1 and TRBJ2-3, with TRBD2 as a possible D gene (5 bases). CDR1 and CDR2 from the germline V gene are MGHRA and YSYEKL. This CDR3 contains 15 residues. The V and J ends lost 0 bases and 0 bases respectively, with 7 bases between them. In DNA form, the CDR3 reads TGCGCCAGCAGCCAAGATAAGCGGAGCACAGATACGCAGTATTTT. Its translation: CASSQDKRSTDTQYF.

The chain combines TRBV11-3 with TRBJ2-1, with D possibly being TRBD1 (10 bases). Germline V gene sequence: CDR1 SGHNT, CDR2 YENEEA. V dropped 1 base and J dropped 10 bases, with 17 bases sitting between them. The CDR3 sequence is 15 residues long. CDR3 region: CASSLGQGAGGEQFF. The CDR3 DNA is TGTGCCAGCAGCTTAGGACAGGGGGCGGGAGGGGAGCAGTTCTTC.

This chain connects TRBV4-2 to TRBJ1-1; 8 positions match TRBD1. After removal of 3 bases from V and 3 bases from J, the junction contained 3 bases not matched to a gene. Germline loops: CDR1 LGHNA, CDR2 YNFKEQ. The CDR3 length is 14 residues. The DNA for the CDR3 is TGTGCCAGCAGCCAGGACAGGGTAGACACTGAAGCTTTCTTT. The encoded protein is CASSQDRVDTEAFF.

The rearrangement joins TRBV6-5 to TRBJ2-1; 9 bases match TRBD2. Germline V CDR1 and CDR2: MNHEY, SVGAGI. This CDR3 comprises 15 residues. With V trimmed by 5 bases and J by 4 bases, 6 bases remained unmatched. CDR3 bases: TGTGCCAGCAGTACCGGGACTAGCAGATACAATGAGCAGTTCTTC. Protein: CASSTGTSRYNEQFF.

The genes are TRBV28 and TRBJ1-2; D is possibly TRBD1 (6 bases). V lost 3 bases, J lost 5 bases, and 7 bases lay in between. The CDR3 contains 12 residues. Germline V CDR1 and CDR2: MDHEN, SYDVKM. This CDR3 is CASSFGQYGYTF. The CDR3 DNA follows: TGTGCCAGCAGTTTCGGACAGTATGGCTACACCTTC.

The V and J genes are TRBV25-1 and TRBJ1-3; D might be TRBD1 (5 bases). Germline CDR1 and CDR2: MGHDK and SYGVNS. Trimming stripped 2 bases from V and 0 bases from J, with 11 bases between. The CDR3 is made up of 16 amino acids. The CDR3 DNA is TGTGCCAGCAGTGAAAGACGACAGAGCTCTGGAAACACCATATATTTT. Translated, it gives CASSERRQSSGNTIYF.

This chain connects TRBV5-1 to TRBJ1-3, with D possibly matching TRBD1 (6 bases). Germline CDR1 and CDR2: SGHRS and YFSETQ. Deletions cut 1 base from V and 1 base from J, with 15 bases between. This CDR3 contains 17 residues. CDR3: CASSLMPGAVSGNTIYF. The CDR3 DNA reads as TGCGCCAGCAGCTTGATGCCAGGGGCGGTTTCTGGAAACACCATATATTTT. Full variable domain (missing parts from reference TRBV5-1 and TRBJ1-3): KAGVTQTPRYLIKTRGQQVTLSCSPISGHRSVSWYQQTPGQGLQFLFEYFSETQRNKGNFPGRFSGRQFSNSRSEMNVSTLELGDSALYLCASSLMPGAVSGNTIYFGEGSWLTVV.

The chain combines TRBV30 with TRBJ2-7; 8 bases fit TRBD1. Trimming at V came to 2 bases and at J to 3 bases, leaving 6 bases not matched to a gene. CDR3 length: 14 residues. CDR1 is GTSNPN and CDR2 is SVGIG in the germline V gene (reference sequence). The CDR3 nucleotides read TGTGCCTGGAGTATTGGACAGGGCTTCTACGAGCAGTACTTC. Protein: CAWSIGQGFYEQYF. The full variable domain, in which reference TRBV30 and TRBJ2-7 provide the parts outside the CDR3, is SQTIHQWPATLVQPVGSPLSLECTVEGTSNPNLYWYRQAAGRGLQLLFYSVGIGQISSEVPQNLSASRPQDRQFILSSKKLLLSDSGFYLCAWSIGQGFYEQYFGPGTRLTVT.

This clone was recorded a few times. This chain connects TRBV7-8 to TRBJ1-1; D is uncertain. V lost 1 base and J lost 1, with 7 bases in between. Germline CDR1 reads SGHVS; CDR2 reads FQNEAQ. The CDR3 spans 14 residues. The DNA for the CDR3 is TGTGCCAGCAGCTTAGGGCGGAGGAACACTGAAGCTTTCTTT. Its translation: CASSLGRRNTEAFF. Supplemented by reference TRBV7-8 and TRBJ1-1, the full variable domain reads GAGVSQSPRYKVAKRGQDVALRCDPISGHVSLFWYQQALGQGPEFLTYFQNEAQLDKSGLPSDRFFAERPEGSVSTLKIQRTQQEDSAVYLCASSLGRRNTEAFFGQGTRLTVV.

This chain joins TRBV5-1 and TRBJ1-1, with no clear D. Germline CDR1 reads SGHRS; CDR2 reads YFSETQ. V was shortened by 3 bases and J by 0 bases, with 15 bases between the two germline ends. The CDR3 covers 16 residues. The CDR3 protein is CASSSTYTLMNTEAFF. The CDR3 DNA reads TGCGCCAGCAGCTCGACTTACACATTAATGAACACTGAAGCTTTCTTT.